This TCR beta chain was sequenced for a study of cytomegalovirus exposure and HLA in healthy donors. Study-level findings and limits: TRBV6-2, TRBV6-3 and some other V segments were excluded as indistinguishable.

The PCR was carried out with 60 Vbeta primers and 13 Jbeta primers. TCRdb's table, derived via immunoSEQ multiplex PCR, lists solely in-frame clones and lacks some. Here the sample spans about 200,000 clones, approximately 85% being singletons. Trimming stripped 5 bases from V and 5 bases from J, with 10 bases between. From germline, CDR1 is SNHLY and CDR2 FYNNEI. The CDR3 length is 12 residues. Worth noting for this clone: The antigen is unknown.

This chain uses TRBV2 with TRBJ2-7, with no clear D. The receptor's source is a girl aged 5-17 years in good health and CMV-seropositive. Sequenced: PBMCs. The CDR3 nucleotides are TGTGCCAGCAGTCTTCGGTTCGACGAGCAGTACTTC. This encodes CASSLRFDEQYF.